This TCR beta chain was sequenced in a study of shared clonotypes between healthy human individuals. Only in-frame clones appear in the TCRdb table, and some are missing; sequencing was by immunoSEQ multiplex PCR. The table includes roughly 410,000 clones, roughly 96% detected once. Germline V gives CDR1 SGHTA, CDR2 FQGNSA. V lost 5 bases to trimming and J lost 4 bases, with 15 bases between them. The CDR3 length is 14 residues. Sequencing input: memory CD8+ T cells sorted from blood. Regarding subset: CD45RO+ cells pooled with CCR7-negative TemRA cells. The rearrangement links TRBV7-2 to TRBJ2-7, with D maybe TRBD1 (6 bases). The sequence was obtained from a man aged 25 to 40 in good health. CDR3: CASSPAGVVYEQYF. The CDR3 DNA reads as TGTGCCAGCAGCCCCGCAGGGGTCGTTTACGAGCAGTACTTC. Together with reference TRBV7-2 and TRBJ2-7, the CDR3 gives the full variable domain: GAGVSQSPSNKVTEKGKDVELRCDPISGHTALYWYRQSLGQGLEFLIYFQGNSAPDKSGLPSDRFSAERTGGSVSTLTIQRTQQEDSAVYLCASSPAGVVYEQYFGPGTRLTVT.